This TCR beta chain was found in a study of T cells after yellow fever vaccination. This clonotype showed up many times. The J segment lost 4 bases and the V segment lost 6 bases, leaving 8 bases of the junction unmatched. This CDR3 is 14 amino acids long. Per germline, CDR1 DFQATT and CDR2 SNEGSKA (reference sequence). Making TCR cDNA involved 5'RACE template switching, which added UMIs and a universal primer site. One entry per CDR3 protein, called by TCRdb with MiXCR from the 5' RACE reads. Of roughly 11,000 distinct CDR3 sequences in the sample, about 5.8% were seen once. The sequences come from PBMCs, either bulk or a sorted T-cell subset (CD4+, CD8+, memory, or dextramer-sorted; not recorded which), collected on the day of the yellow fever booster vaccination. The TCR comes from a man in his thirties or forties who received the YFV17D yellow fever vaccine. The gene calls are TRBV20-1 and TRBJ2-1; 8 positions match TRBD2. The CDR3 DNA sequence: TGCAGTGCCTCCGGACTAGCCAGTTACAATGAGCAGTTCTTC. Translation: CSASGLASYNEQFF.